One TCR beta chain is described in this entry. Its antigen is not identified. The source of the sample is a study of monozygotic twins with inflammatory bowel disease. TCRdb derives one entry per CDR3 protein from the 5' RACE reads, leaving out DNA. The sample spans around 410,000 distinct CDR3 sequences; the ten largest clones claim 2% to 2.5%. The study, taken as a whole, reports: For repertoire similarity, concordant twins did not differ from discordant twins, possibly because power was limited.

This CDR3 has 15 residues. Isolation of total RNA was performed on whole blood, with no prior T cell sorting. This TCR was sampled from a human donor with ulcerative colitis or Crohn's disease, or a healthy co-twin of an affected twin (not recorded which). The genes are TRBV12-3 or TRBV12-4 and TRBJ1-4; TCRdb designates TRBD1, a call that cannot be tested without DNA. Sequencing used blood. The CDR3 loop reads CASSLTGPTNEELFF.